A single sample gave rise to the 21 T cell receptor beta chains below, sequenced in a study of OX40 agonist ivuxolimab in advanced cancers. Preparation of the library involved the immunoSEQ multiplex PCR assay. Here the immuneACCESS table is served through TCRdb, limited to in-frame sequences with V and J called. Missing clones are a known gap in these copies; in checked studies unresolved V genes cover under half, and the rest lacks a known reason. This sample lists 90,000 to 130,000 clones; roughly 90% were detected once. The top ten hold 0.27% of the sample. The material was CD4+ or CD8+ T cells sorted from blood, obtained in a trial of the OX40 agonist ivuxolimab. The receptors stem from an adult with an advanced solid tumor such as melanoma, head and neck, liver or kidney cancer.

The rearrangement uses TRBV14 and TRBJ1-2, with D unresolved. Germline CDR1 and CDR2: SGHDN and FVKESK. The V gene lost 4 bases and the J gene lost 5 bases, with 11 bases spanning the gap. The CDR3 contains 13 residues. CDR3 DNA: TGTGCCAGCAGCCCAGCCATAGAATATGGCTACACCTTC. Amino acids: CASSPAIEYGYTF. Looking up the rest from reference TRBV14 and TRBJ1-2 gives the full variable domain: EAGVTQFPSHSVIEKGQTVTLRCDPISGHDNLYWYRRVMGKEIKFLLHFVKESKQDESGMPNNRFLAERTGGTYSTLKVQPAELEDSGVYFCASSPAIEYGYTFGSGTRLTVV.

This chain joins TRBV10-2 and TRBJ1-5, with 7 bases aligning to TRBD1. The V gene end was trimmed by 8 bases and the J gene end by 3 bases; junction bases not matched to a gene: 13. This CDR3 comprises 16 residues. CDR1 and CDR2 from the germline V gene are WSHSY and SAAADI. CDR3 in amino acids: CASGGLTGEINQPQHF. Written as DNA, the CDR3 is TGCGCCAGCGGGGGCCTTACAGGGGAGATCAATCAGCCCCAGCATTTT.

V is TRBV7-9 and J is TRBJ1-1; possibly TRBD1 for D (5 bases). Trimming took 5 bases from V and 0 from J, leaving 16 bases between them. The CDR3 contains 16 residues. Germline V gene data show CDR1 as SEHNR and CDR2 as FQNEAQ (reference sequence). The CDR3 DNA is TGTGCCAGCAGCCCTAGAGGGGCAACAATGAACACTGAAGCTTTCTTT. Protein sequence: CASSPRGATMNTEAFF.

The sample holds a few counts of this clone. The chain combines TRBV18 with TRBJ2-7, with TRBD1 identical over 7 bases. After removal of 3 bases from V and 4 bases from J, the junction contained 6 bases not matched to a gene. Looked up from germline, CDR1 is KGHSH and CDR2 is LQKENI. The CDR3 totals 14 residues. The CDR3 loop reads CASSPKTGPYEQYF. The CDR3 DNA reads TGTGCCAGCTCACCTAAGACAGGGCCGTACGAGCAGTACTTC. The variable domain in full, completed from reference TRBV18 and TRBJ2-7, reads NAGVMQNPRHLVRRRGQEARLRCSPMKGHSHVYWYRQLPEEGLKFMVYLQKENIIDESGMPKERFSAEFPKEGPSILRIQQVVRGDSAAYFCASSPKTGPYEQYFGPGTRLTVT.

The chain links TRBV6-1 to TRBJ2-1, with TRBD1 identical over 9 bases. The germline V gene has CDR1 MNHNS and CDR2 SASEGT. This CDR3 is built from 13 residues. V shed 7 bases, J shed 14 bases, and the junction held 12 bases outside the gene matches. This CDR3 is CASNALDGQGKFF. In DNA form, the CDR3 reads TGTGCCAGCAATGCTCTTGACGGACAGGGGAAGTTCTTC.

The V call is TRBV5-1, the J call TRBJ1-2, with TRBD1 identical over 8 bases. The CDR3 covers 14 residues. J lost 4 bases, V lost 0 bases, and 2 bases had no gene match. CDR1 SGHRS and CDR2 YFSETQ come from the germline V gene. For the CDR3, the DNA is TGCGCCAGCAGCTTGGGACAGGGGTCCTATGGCTACACCTTC. This gives the protein CASSLGQGSYGYTF. The variable domain in full, with the rest retrieved from reference TRBV5-1 and TRBJ1-2, is KAGVTQTPRYLIKTRGQQVTLSCSPISGHRSVSWYQQTPGQGLQFLFEYFSETQRNKGNFPGRFSGRQFSNSRSEMNVSTLELGDSALYLCASSLGQGSYGYTFGSGTRLTVV.

V usage is TRBV6-5 and J usage is TRBJ2-5; 10 bases agree with TRBD2. The DNA end is a closer match to TRBJ2-7, so the J assignment may be wrong. This CDR3 is 16 amino acids long. Germline CDR1 and CDR2: MNHEY and SVGAGI. CDR3 protein: CASSYSRASGSYEQYF. In DNA form, the CDR3 reads TGTGCCAGCAGTTACTCGAGGGCTAGCGGGAGCTACGAGCAGTACTTC.

The V and J genes are TRBV5-8 and TRBJ1-5; TRBD1 is a possible D gene (5 bases). The germline V gene encodes CDR1 SGHTS and CDR2 YDEGEE. The CDR3 runs 16 residues. The ends were cut back, 4 bases at V and 0 bases at J, with 14 bases in the middle. The CDR3 here is CASSPGVSRSNQPQHF. CDR3 coding DNA: TGTGCCAGCAGCCCGGGGGTATCGCGTAGCAATCAGCCCCAGCATTTT.

The chain carries TRBV19 and TRBJ2-1; tentatively, D is TRBD1 or TRBD2 (6 bases each). Trimming removed 5 bases at V and 13 bases at J, with 24 bases between. The CDR3 is made up of 15 amino acids. Germline CDR1 and CDR2: LNHDA and SQIVND (reference sequence). The CDR3: CASSGGRGYWGEQFF. The CDR3 coding sequence is TGTGCCAGTAGTGGTGGCAGGGGCTACTGGGGGGAACAGTTCTTC.

The V gene is TRBV7-9, the J gene TRBJ1-1; no reliable D call. This CDR3 spans 14 amino acids. Germline V gene data show CDR1 as SEHNR and CDR2 as FQNEAQ (reference sequence). V lost 5 bases to trimming and J lost 5 bases, with 15 bases between them. The CDR3 DNA sequence: TGTGCCAGCAGCCCAGAAACACCGGGGACTGAAGCTTTCTTT. This codes for CASSPETPGTEAFF.

V gene TRBV7-2 combines with J gene TRBJ2-2; TRBD2 might be the D (7 bases). Deletions cut 1 base from V and 11 bases from J, with 11 bases between. The CDR3 spans 13 residues. Germline CDR1 reads SGHTA; CDR2 reads FQGNSA. The CDR3, as DNA: TGTGCCAGCAGCTTAGATGGGGGGGCAGAGCTGTTTTTT. This gives the protein CASSLDGGAELFF.

This chain joins TRBV6-1 and TRBJ2-1; D may correspond to TRBD1 or TRBD2 (5 bases each). Per the germline V gene, CDR1 is MNHNS and CDR2 is SASEGT. This CDR3 region has 11 residues. V shed 5 bases and J shed 8 bases, with 7 bases lying between them. As DNA, the CDR3 is TGTGCCAGCAGTCGAGGGGATGAGCAGTTCTTC. Its protein product is CASSRGDEQFF.

This chain connects TRBV5-8 to TRBJ2-3; D not certain. The germline V gene has CDR1 SGHTS and CDR2 YDEGEE. The V end was cut by 5 bases, the J end by 5 bases, with 21 bases between. The CDR3 is made up of 16 amino acids. CDR3: CASSRAMSLSGDTQYF. The CDR3 bases are TGTGCCAGCAGTCGTGCGATGAGTCTCTCGGGAGATACGCAGTATTTT. Using reference TRBV5-8 and TRBJ2-3 for the parts outside the CDR3, the full variable domain is EAGVTQSPTHLIKTRGQQATLRCSPISGHTSVYWYQQALGLGLQFLLWYDEGEERNRGNFPPRFSGRQFPNYSSELNVNALELEDSALYLCASSRAMSLSGDTQYFGPGTRLTVL.

J is TRBJ1-4 and V is TRBV4-2; D gene ambiguous. Germline CDR1 reads LGHNA; CDR2 reads YNFKEQ. V gave up 0 bases and J gave up 3 bases, with 14 bases separating them. The length of the CDR3 is 17 residues. The CDR3, as DNA: TGTGCCAGCAGCCAAGATTACTATAGGCAGCCTAATGAAAAACTGTTTTTT. As protein: CASSQDYYRQPNEKLFF.

The V gene is TRBV5-1, the J gene TRBJ1-4, with 9 bases aligning to TRBD1. CDR1 and CDR2 (germline): SGHRS, YFSETQ. The CDR3 spans 14 residues. V was clipped by 9 bases and J by 7 bases; unmatched bases: 10. The CDR3 nucleotides are TGCGCCACCTCACCAGGGACAGGGAGTGAAAAACTGTTTTTT. Its translation is CATSPGTGSEKLFF.

The V call is TRBV6-5, the J call TRBJ2-7; 9 nucleotides line up with TRBD1. Germline V gene data show CDR1 as MNHEY and CDR2 as SVGAGI. V gave up 7 bases and J gave up 3 bases; unmatched junction bases: 7. The CDR3 is 14 amino acids. DNA of the CDR3: TGTGCCAGCACGCCGGGACAGGGTATCTACGAGCAGTACTTC. It is translated as CASTPGQGIYEQYF.

This clone was observed a single time. This chain links TRBV10-3 with TRBJ1-6; perhaps TRBD1 as D (5 bases). CDR3 size: 12 residues. Germline values: CDR1 ENHRY, CDR2 SYGVKD. Trimming cost V 8 bases and J 7 bases, with 9 bases left between them. The CDR3, as DNA: TGTGCCATCCGGGACGTAAATTCACCCCTCCACTTT. Its protein is CAIRDVNSPLHF.

The rearrangement joins TRBV4-3 to TRBJ2-3; 10 nucleotides line up with TRBD1. The CDR3 length is 14 residues. V lost 4 bases, J lost 5 bases, and 3 bases stayed unmatched. CDR1 and CDR2 from the germline V gene are LGHNA and YSLEER. Here the CDR3 DNA reads TGCGCCAGCAGCCCGGACAGGGGGAAAGATACGCAGTATTTT. As protein: CASSPDRGKDTQYF.

The genes are TRBV5-4 and TRBJ2-1, with D unresolved. CDR1 and CDR2 (germline): SGHNT, YYREEE (reference sequence). This CDR3 is 11 amino acids long. V was cut by 0 bases and J by 8 bases, with 3 bases left in between. DNA of the CDR3: TGTGCCAGCAGCTTGGACGATGAGCAGTTCTTC. Protein product: CASSLDDEQFF.

This chain uses TRBV6-6 with TRBJ2-3; 12 bases align to TRBD2. The trim removed 7 bases at V and 6 bases at J, leaving 8 bases unmatched. From germline, CDR1 is MNHNY and CDR2 SVGAGI (reference sequence). The length of the CDR3 is 15 residues. The CDR3 DNA follows: TGTGCCAGCACCTCACTAGCGGGGGGACCTGATACGCAGTATTTT. Residues: CASTSLAGGPDTQYF.

V gene TRBV18 combines with J gene TRBJ1-5, with D possibly TRBD1 on 6 matching bases. The V gene lost 3 bases and the J gene lost 2 bases, with 8 bases spanning the gap. In germline, CDR1 is KGHSH, CDR2 LQKENI. The CDR3 is 14 residues long. The CDR3 is CASSPAGGNQPQHF. In DNA, the CDR3 is TGTGCCAGCTCACCGGCAGGGGGCAATCAGCCCCAGCATTTT.